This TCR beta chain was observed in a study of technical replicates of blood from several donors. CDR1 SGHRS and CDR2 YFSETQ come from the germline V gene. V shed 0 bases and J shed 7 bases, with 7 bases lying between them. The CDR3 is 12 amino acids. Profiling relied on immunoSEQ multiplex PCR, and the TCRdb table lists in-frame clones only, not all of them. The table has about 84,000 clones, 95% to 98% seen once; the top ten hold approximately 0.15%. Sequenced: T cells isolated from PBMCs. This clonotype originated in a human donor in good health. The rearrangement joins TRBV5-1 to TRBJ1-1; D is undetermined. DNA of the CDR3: TGCGCCAGCAGCTTGGGTAGGAGTGAAGCTTTCTTT. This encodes CASSLGRSEAFF. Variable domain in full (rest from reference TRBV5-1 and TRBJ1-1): KAGVTQTPRYLIKTRGQQVTLSCSPISGHRSVSWYQQTPGQGLQFLFEYFSETQRNKGNFPGRFSGRQFSNSRSEMNVSTLELGDSALYLCASSLGRSEAFFGQGTRLTVV.